The 28 T cell receptor beta chains in this list originate from one sample, sequenced in a study of cytomegalovirus exposure and HLA in healthy donors. Primers: 60 Vbeta forward and 13 Jbeta reverse. Assay: immunoSEQ multiplex PCR; the TCRdb copy retains only in-frame clones and omits some. The sample yields some 170,000 clones, roughly 85% seen once. Sequenced: PBMCs. Every receptor here comes from a man aged 40-50 years in good health and CMV-seronegative.

This chain links TRBV5-4 with TRBJ2-6, with 9 bases identical to TRBD1. The ends lost 2 bases at V and 0 bases at J; junction bases unmatched: 6. Germline V gives CDR1 SGHNT, CDR2 YYREEE (reference sequence). This CDR3 has 18 residues. Here the CDR3 reads CASSFWDRVISGANVLTF. For the CDR3, the DNA is TGTGCCAGCAGCTTCTGGGACAGGGTGATCTCTGGGGCCAACGTCCTGACTTTC.

In DNA, the CDR3 is TGTGCCAGCAGCTTAGCTCCAGGGTCCTACAATGAGCAGTTCTTC. Protein sequence: CASSLAPGSYNEQFF. This chain joins TRBV7-2 and TRBJ2-1; tentative D call: TRBD1 (5 bases). CDR1 is SGHTA, CDR2 FQGNSA, per germline. The V end lost 0 bases, the J end lost 1 base, and 7 bases lay between the germline ends. This CDR3 is built from 15 residues.

This clone has a handful of counts. This rearrangement joins TRBV11-3 to TRBJ2-2; 7 bases map to TRBD2. The CDR3 extends over 16 amino acids. V lost 4 bases and J lost 5; bases outside the gene matches: 10. CDR1 is SGHNT and CDR2 is YENEEA in the germline V gene. The CDR3 region is CASSSLGVAGTGELFF. CDR3 DNA: TGTGCCAGCAGCTCACTCGGGGTAGCGGGTACCGGGGAGCTGTTTTTT.

The V gene is TRBV29-1, the J gene TRBJ2-5, with TRBD1 matching over 12 bases. V was clipped by 8 bases and J by 4 bases; unmatched bases: 8. Germline V lookup: CDR1 SQVTM, CDR2 ANQGSEA. There are 14 residues in the CDR3. The CDR3: CSSSGTGGGETQYF. In nucleotides, the CDR3 is TGCAGCTCCTCCGGGACAGGGGGCGGAGAGACCCAGTACTTC.

The V and J genes are TRBV7-2 and TRBJ1-2; 8 positions agree with TRBD1. CDR1 is SGHTA, CDR2 FQGNSA, per germline. The J segment lost 5 bases and the V segment lost 3 bases, leaving 5 bases of the junction unmatched. The CDR3 runs 14 residues. The CDR3 nucleotides read TGTGCCAGCAGCTTTGGACAGGGAAGATATGGCTACACCTTC. This codes for CASSFGQGRYGYTF. Combining the CDR3 with reference TRBV7-2 and TRBJ1-2 gives the whole variable domain GAGVSQSPSNKVTEKGKDVELRCDPISGHTALYWYRQSLGQGLEFLIYFQGNSAPDKSGLPSDRFSAERTGGSVSTLTIQRTQQEDSAVYLCASSFGQGRYGYTFGSGTRLTVV.

This chain uses TRBV6-1 with TRBJ1-5; 9 bases map to TRBD1. CDR1 and CDR2 from the germline V gene are MNHNS and SASEGT. This CDR3 is 14 amino acids long. Trimming cost V 5 bases and J 4 bases; bases outside gene matches: 3. The CDR3 region has the DNA TGTGCCAGCAGTACAGGGGGCACAAATCAGCCCCAGCATTTT. Encoded protein: CASSTGGTNQPQHF.

This clone has just a few counts. V and J are TRBV6-5 and TRBJ2-7; 7 positions agree with TRBD1. Looked up from germline, CDR1 is MNHEY and CDR2 is SVGAGI. CDR3 length: 12 residues. The V and J ends lost 11 bases and 7 bases, in that order; junction bases with no gene match: 11. The CDR3 reads CAVGRGSGEQYF. The CDR3 DNA reads as TGTGCCGTGGGCAGGGGGTCGGGGGAGCAGTACTTC.

Regarding this clone: An end of the junction differs from the germline gene, which may be a read error. This rearrangement joins TRBV7-2 to TRBJ2-6; TRBD1 is a possible D gene (5 bases). CDR3 length equals 16 residues. The germline gives CDR1 SGHTA, CDR2 FQGNSA. The CDR3 protein is CASSLEGLVGANGLTF. The CDR3 DNA follows: TGTGCCAGCAGCTTAGAAGGGCTAGTAGGGGCCAACGGCCTGACTTTC.

V gene TRBV4-2 combines with J gene TRBJ2-7, with TRBD2 matching 7 bases. This CDR3 has 15 residues. Germline V gives CDR1 LGHNA, CDR2 YNFKEQ. V lost 2 bases, J lost 3 bases, and 7 bases stayed unmatched. The CDR3 nucleotides read TGTGCCAGCAGCCAATCAGCTCGGGAGGACTACGAGCAGTACTTC. This encodes CASSQSAREDYEQYF.

The chain couples TRBV19 to TRBJ1-5; tentatively, D is TRBD1 (6 bases). The CDR3 runs 13 residues. V dropped 4 bases and J dropped 9 bases, with 13 bases sitting between them. Germline CDR1 is LNHDA and CDR2 is SQIVND (reference sequence). Here the CDR3 reads CASSSPGERPQHF. The CDR3 DNA reads TGTGCCAGTAGTAGCCCAGGGGAACGGCCCCAGCATTTT.

This chain connects TRBV5-1 to TRBJ2-2, with 10 bases identical to TRBD1. The CDR3 consists of 16 residues. CDR1 SGHRS and CDR2 YFSETQ come from the germline V gene. V was pared by 4 bases and J by 3 bases, with 6 bases of the junction left unmatched. The CDR3 region has the DNA TGCGCCAGCAGCCTCCTTGGGACAGGGGACACCGGGGAGCTGTTTTTT. Its translation: CASSLLGTGDTGELFF.

V is TRBV2 and J is TRBJ1-2; no clear D gene. This CDR3 has 13 amino acids. Trimming pared 6 bases from V and 2 bases from J, leaving 10 bases between. Germline loops: CDR1 SNHLY, CDR2 FYNNEI. As DNA, the CDR3 is TGTGCCAGCAGCGCCAGCGGGAACTATGGCTACACCTTC. Translating it yields CASSASGNYGYTF.

The chain employs TRBV25-1 and TRBJ2-2, with 8 bases aligning to TRBD2. The CDR3 is made up of 15 amino acids. V lost 3 bases, J lost 6 bases, and 6 bases stayed unmatched. Germline V gives CDR1 MGHDK, CDR2 SYGVNS. CDR3: CASSDSEGLAGELFF. As DNA, the CDR3 is TGTGCCAGCAGTGATTCCGAGGGACTAGCCGGGGAGCTGTTTTTT.

The V gene is TRBV30, the J gene TRBJ2-7; perhaps TRBD2 as D (6 bases). The germline CDR1 and CDR2 sequences are GTSNPN and SVGIG (reference sequence). Deletions cut 0 bases from V and 11 bases from J, with 17 bases between. The CDR3 runs to 13 residues. Here the CDR3 DNA reads TGTGCCTGGAGTGTAAGCCGGGACTCTGCTAAGTACTTC. It is translated as CAWSVSRDSAKYF.

There are a few counts of this clone. The chain employs TRBV5-4 and TRBJ2-1, with TRBD2 matching over 13 bases. CDR1 SGHNT and CDR2 YYREEE come from the germline V gene (reference sequence). Trimming cost V 1 base and J 7 bases; bases outside gene matches: 2. The CDR3 consists of 15 residues. The chain's CDR3 is CASSLRTSGRNEQFF. In nucleotides, the CDR3 is TGTGCCAGCAGCTTGCGGACTAGCGGGAGAAATGAGCAGTTCTTC.

As regards this clone: This sample includes further DNA sequences coding for the same CDR3. This rearrangement joins TRBV6-1 to TRBJ2-3; D is perhaps TRBD1 (5 bases). This CDR3 is 15 amino acids long. CDR1 and CDR2 from the germline V gene are MNHNS and SASEGT. V lost 1 base, J lost 2 bases, and 10 bases lay in between. The CDR3 protein is CASSEVDIVTDTQYF. The CDR3 DNA reads as TGTGCCAGCAGTGAAGTGGACATCGTCACAGATACGCAGTATTTT.

The chain has TRBV11-2 and TRBJ2-3; a possible D gene is TRBD1 (5 bases). Germline values: CDR1 SGHAT, CDR2 FQNNGV. V was trimmed by 1 base and J by 11 bases, leaving 7 bases between them. The CDR3 loop spans 11 amino acids. The CDR3, as DNA: TGTGCCAGCAGCTTAGTACAGGAGCAGTATTTT. Its translation is CASSLVQEQYF.

This chain joins TRBV10-3 and TRBJ2-1, with D uncertain. Trimming stripped 0 bases from V and 5 bases from J, with 11 bases between. Germline V gives CDR1 ENHRY, CDR2 SYGVKD. This CDR3 has 15 residues. This CDR3 reads CAISESSARDNEQFF. The CDR3 region has the DNA TGTGCCATCAGTGAGTCAAGTGCCCGGGACAATGAGCAGTTCTTC.

This chain joins TRBV19 and TRBJ2-3, with a tentative D call TRBD2 (5 bases). Germline CDR1 reads LNHDA; CDR2 reads SQIVND (reference sequence). There are 14 residues in the CDR3. V gave up 3 bases and J gave up 2 bases, with 9 bases separating them. The CDR3 DNA sequence: TGTGCCAGTAGTATGGGAGAATTCACAGATACGCAGTATTTT. Its protein product is CASSMGEFTDTQYF.

This chain connects TRBV4-3 to TRBJ1-1; 7 bases align to TRBD1. V lost 3 bases and J lost 4; bases outside the gene matches: 2. The CDR3 length is 13 residues. In germline, CDR1 is LGHNA, CDR2 YSLEER. CDR3 in amino acids: CASSQTGSTEAFF. The CDR3 DNA is TGCGCCAGCAGCCAGACAGGGAGCACTGAAGCTTTCTTT.

J is TRBJ1-1 and V is TRBV18, with 9 bases matching TRBD1. Germline V gene data show CDR1 as KGHSH and CDR2 as LQKENI. With 3 bases clipped from V and 5 bases from J, the junction kept 13 bases outside the gene matches. This CDR3 region has 17 residues. As DNA, the CDR3 is TGTGCCAGCTCACCGGGGACAGGGAGTGGAGTAGGAACTGAAGCTTTCTTT. Translated, it gives CASSPGTGSGVGTEAFF.

The V gene is TRBV6-6, the J gene TRBJ2-5, with 7 bases aligning to TRBD2. V gave up 6 bases and J gave up 7 bases; unmatched junction bases: 11. From germline, CDR1 is MNHNY and CDR2 SVGAGI (reference sequence). The CDR3 is 14 amino acids. CDR3 region: CASSPGGGVRTQYF. CDR3 bases: TGTGCCAGCAGCCCCGGCGGGGGAGTGCGGACCCAGTACTTC.

The V and J genes are TRBV6-5 and TRBJ2-7; TRBD2 matches 9 bases. The CDR3 extends over 15 amino acids. After removal of 4 bases from V and 5 bases from J, the junction contained 9 bases not matched to a gene. Germline V gene sequence: CDR1 MNHEY, CDR2 SVGAGI. The CDR3 reads CASSSASTSGDEQYF. The CDR3 region has the DNA TGTGCCAGCAGTTCGGCATCGACTAGCGGAGACGAGCAGTACTTC.

This clone was detected only a few times. This chain uses TRBV5-1 with TRBJ2-1; 8 bases match TRBD2. Germline loops: CDR1 SGHRS, CDR2 YFSETQ. The CDR3 covers 15 residues. Trimming took 0 bases from V and 5 from J; bases not matched to a gene: 4. The CDR3 DNA is TGCGCCAGCAGCTTGGTGGGAGCGGGAGACAATGAGCAGTTCTTC. This codes for CASSLVGAGDNEQFF.

The genes are TRBV18 and TRBJ1-4; 7 positions match TRBD1. The germline V gene encodes CDR1 KGHSH and CDR2 LQKENI. The CDR3 length is 15 residues. V shed 3 bases, J shed 8 bases, and the junction held 9 bases outside the gene matches. The DNA for the CDR3 is TGTGCCAGCTCACCGAACCGGGACAGTGGGGAAAAACTGTTTTTT. Protein sequence: CASSPNRDSGEKLFF.

This clone was picked up a small number of times. V is TRBV7-2 and J is TRBJ2-1, with 8 nucleotides matching TRBD2. V lost 2 bases, J lost 4 bases, and 4 bases stayed unmatched. This CDR3 is 15 amino acids long. The V gene's germline CDR1 is SGHTA and CDR2 FQGNSA. The CDR3 DNA sequence: TGTGCCAGCAGCTTATTAGCGGGGAGTTACAATGAGCAGTTCTTC. This encodes CASSLLAGSYNEQFF.

Only one count was recorded for this clone. This CDR3 is CSALGWGTSGRLYSYNEQFF. The CDR3 DNA reads TGCAGCGCCCTTGGCTGGGGGACTAGCGGGAGGTTGTACTCCTACAATGAGCAGTTCTTC. This chain connects TRBV29-1 to TRBJ2-1; 15 bases line up with TRBD2. V dropped 7 bases and J dropped 0; count of bases not matched to a gene: 16. The CDR3 has 20 residues. CDR1 is SQVTM and CDR2 is ANQGSEA in the germline V gene.

The chain joins TRBV28 to TRBJ2-1, with TRBD1 identical over 10 bases. This CDR3 region has 15 residues. The V gene's germline CDR1 is MDHEN and CDR2 SYDVKM. After removal of 1 base from V and 6 bases from J, the junction contained 3 bases not matched to a gene. DNA of the CDR3: TGTGCCAGCAGTTTATCGGGGACAGGGGTCAATGAGCAGTTCTTC. The encoded protein is CASSLSGTGVNEQFF. The full variable domain, in which reference TRBV28 and TRBJ2-1 provide the parts outside the CDR3, is DVKVTQSSRYLVKRTGEKVFLECVQDMDHENMFWYRQDPGLGLRLIYFSYDVKMKEKGDIPEGYSVSREKKERFSLILESASTNQTSMYLCASSLSGTGVNEQFFGPGTRLTVL.